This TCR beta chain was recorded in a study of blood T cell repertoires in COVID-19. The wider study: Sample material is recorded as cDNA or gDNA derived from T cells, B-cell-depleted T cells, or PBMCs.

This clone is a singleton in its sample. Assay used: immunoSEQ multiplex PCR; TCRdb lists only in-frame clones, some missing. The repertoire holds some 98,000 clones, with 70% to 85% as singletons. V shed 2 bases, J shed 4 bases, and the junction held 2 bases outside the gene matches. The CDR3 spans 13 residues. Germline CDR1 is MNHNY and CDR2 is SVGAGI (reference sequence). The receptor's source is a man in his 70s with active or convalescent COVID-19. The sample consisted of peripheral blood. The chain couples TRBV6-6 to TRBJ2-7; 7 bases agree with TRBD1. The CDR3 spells CASSYDREYEQYF. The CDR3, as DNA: TGTGCCAGCAGTTACGACAGGGAGTACGAGCAGTACTTC.